This T cell receptor beta chain was retrieved from a study of blood T cell repertoires in COVID-19. Study at large: Material from acute and convalescent COVID-19 was sourced from the United States, Italy and Spain. PBMCs, B-cell-depleted T cells, or T cells provided the cDNA or gDNA that made up the material.

The CDR3 length is 12 residues. Per germline, CDR1 KGHDR and CDR2 SFDVKD. The V and J ends lost 6 bases and 1 base respectively, with 5 bases between them. In the original analysis: From reference gene primer amplification, estimates of nucleated cell counts were derived. Profiled with immunoSEQ multiplex PCR; TCRdb holds only in-frame clones, not every one. V and J calls and clone size follow that table, whereas D and trimming were derived from the DNA. The repertoire holds 150,000 or so clones, 75% to 90% seen once, with roughly 2.9% in the top ten. For this clone: Other DNA sequences from this sample encode an identical CDR3 as well.

Input material: peripheral blood. This receptor was taken from a man between 60 and 75 years old with active or convalescent COVID-19. V usage is TRBV24-1 and J usage is TRBJ1-2; D is undetermined. The CDR3 coding sequence is TGTGCCACCAGTCCGGGTAACTATGGCTACACCTTC. This translates into CATSPGNYGYTF.